This is a list of T cell receptor beta chains from one sample in a study of cytomegalovirus exposure and HLA in healthy donors. Here immunoSEQ multiplex PCR was the method, and the copy in TCRdb shows in-frame clones only, minus some. This sample's table reports roughly 53,000 clones. Source material: PBMCs. These receptors all come from a man aged 18 to 30 in good health and CMV-seropositive. The CDR3 runs from the conserved cysteine through the conserved F or W. The D gene is left open where the match is weak.

>TRBD1|TRBV15|TRBJ1-2
TGTGCCACCAGCAGAGATCTAACAGGGGGGGGCTACACCTTC
CATSRDLTGGGYTF
>-|TRBV25-1|TRBJ1-2
TGTGCCAGCAGTGATGGGGGGGCAGGTTGGGATGGCTACACCTTC
CASSDGGAGWDGYTF
>TRBD2|TRBV11-2|TRBJ2-7
TGTGCCAGCAGCCACCTACCCGGGACTAGCCCCTTTGAGCAGTACTTC
CASSHLPGTSPFEQYF
>TRBD1|TRBV7-2|TRBJ2-4
TGTGCCAGCAGCTTTTCTCCGGGACAGGGCGGGGGTTCCAACATTCAGTACTTC
CASSFSPGQGGGSNIQYF
>-|TRBV11-3|TRBJ1-1
TGTGCCAGCAGCTTCCCGGACGACAGGCGGCCGGGCACTGAAGCTTTCTTT
CASSFPDDRRPGTEAFF
>TRBD2|TRBV6-6|TRBJ2-7
TGTGCCAGCAGGTCGGAGCGGGAAGGGTACGAGCAGTACTTC
CASRSEREGYEQYF
>-|TRBV1|TRBJ2-2
TGCACCAGCAGCCACGTGAACAGGGGGCGAGGGTACACCGGGGAGCTGTTTTTT
CTSSHVNRGRGYTGELFF
>TRBD1|TRBV2|TRBJ2-2
TGTGCCAGCAGGGGACAGGGGGCTGGGGAGCTGTTTTTT
CASRGQGAGELFF
>-|TRBV5-1|TRBJ2-3
TGCGCCAGCAGCCCGGGTGTGGCAGATACGCAGTATTTT
CASSPGVADTQYF
>-|TRBV7-9|TRBJ1-2
TGTGCCAGCAGCACAGGAAACTATGGCTACACCTTC
CASSTGNYGYTF
>-|TRBV27|TRBJ2-1
TGTGCCAGCAGTCCCGGAGAACGGGACTGGAGGTTCAGGTCCTACAATGAGCAGTTCTTC
CASSPGERDWRFRSYNEQFF
>TRBD2|TRBV25-1|TRBJ2-6
TGTGCCAGCAGTGAAACCCGGGAGGCGAACTCTGGGGCCAACGTCCTGACTTTC
CASSETREANSGANVLTF
>-|TRBV6-5|TRBJ2-1
TGTGCCAGCAGTTGGGCGGGGGCGGACTACAATGAGCAGTTCTTC
CASSWAGADYNEQFF
>-|TRBV30|TRBJ2-3
TGTGCCTGGAGCCCTCAACAGGGGCAGTATTTT
CAWSPQQGQYF
>TRBD1|TRBV10-3|TRBJ2-1
TGTGCCATCAGTCCCGGGACAGGGCCGGGGAATGAGCAGTTCTTC
CAISPGTGPGNEQFF
>TRBD2|TRBV15|TRBJ2-3
TGTGCCACCAGCAGAAGCGGGAGAGTTTTGGATACGCAGTATTTT
CATSRSGRVLDTQYF
>TRBD1|TRBV5-1|TRBJ2-1
TGCGCCAGCAGCTTGGGGACAGGGGGTATCAATGAGCAGTTCTTC
CASSLGTGGINEQFF
>-|TRBV10-3|TRBJ2-7
TGTGCCATCAGTGTGGAGTCCCACTACGAGCAGTACTTC
CAISVESHYEQYF
>-|TRBV7-9|TRBJ1-1
TGTGCCAGCAGCTTCGAAGGGGGTAGGGCTGAAGCTTTCTTT
CASSFEGGRAEAFF
>-|TRBV11-3|TRBJ2-7
TGTGCCAGCAGCCCCACAGGGATTGACGAGCAGTACTTC
CASSPTGIDEQYF
>-|TRBV7-9|TRBJ2-3
TGTGCCAGCAGCCCGACAGCTAGCACAGATACGCAGTATTTT
CASSPTASTDTQYF
>TRBD2|TRBV6-5|TRBJ2-1
TGTGCCAGCAGTACTAGCGGGAGGTACAATGAGCAGTTCTTC
CASSTSGRYNEQFF
>-|TRBV29-1|TRBJ2-5
TGCAGCGTTATACTAGCTGGAGAGACCCAGTACTTC
CSVILAGETQYF
>TRBD1|TRBV2|TRBJ1-2
TGTGCCAGCACTCAAGCGGGACAGGGTAGCTATGGCTACACCTTC
CASTQAGQGSYGYTF
>TRBD1|TRBV25-1|TRBJ1-1
TGTGCCAGCAGTCCTTGGGGACAGCTGAACACTGAAGCTTTCTTT
CASSPWGQLNTEAFF
>TRBD2|TRBV7-2|TRBJ2-2
TGTGCCAGCAGCTTATCCTGGACTAGCGGGAGGGCGGTCGAGGAGCTGTTTTTT
CASSLSWTSGRAVEELFF
>TRBD1|TRBV10-2|TRBJ1-4
TGCGCCAGCAGTGAGACAGGGGCTGACGAAAAACTGTTTTTT
CASSETGADEKLFF
>-|TRBV19|TRBJ2-7
TGTGCCAGTAGTATAAAGGGGGATGGCTACGAGCAGTACTTC
CASSIKGDGYEQYF
>-|TRBV7-2|TRBJ1-1
TGTGCCAGCAGCTTAGCGGGCCGGGGGAGCACTGAAGCTTTCTTT
CASSLAGRGSTEAFF
>TRBD1|TRBV5-1|TRBJ2-2
TGCGCCAGCAGCGACCCGGGACAGGGATTACTCGGGGAGCTGTTTTTT
CASSDPGQGLLGELFF
>TRBD1|TRBV9|TRBJ1-1
TGTGCCAGCAGCCCCGGGACAGCGAACACTGAAGCTTTCTTT
CASSPGTANTEAFF
>-|TRBV5-4|TRBJ2-2
TGTGCCAGCATCGGAGAGTCCGGGGAGCTGTTTTTT
CASIGESGELFF
>-|TRBV7-8|TRBJ2-7
TGTGCCAGCACACCAATGGCTAGCGCCTACGAGCAGTACTTC
CASTPMASAYEQYF
>-|TRBV9|TRBJ1-1
TGTGCCAGCACCCAAGGCGGGGACACTGAAGCTTTCTTT
CASTQGGDTEAFF
>TRBD1|TRBV5-6|TRBJ2-3
TGTGCCAGCAGCCGAAACAACAGGGGGACCACAGATACGCAGTATTTT
CASSRNNRGTTDTQYF
>TRBD1|TRBV5-1|TRBJ2-7
TGCGCCAGCAGCTTGGGGCGACAGGGGGGCGAGCAGTACTTC
CASSLGRQGGEQYF
>TRBD1|TRBV5-1|TRBJ1-2
TGCGCCAGCAGCTTAGGGACAGGAGATAACTATGGCTACACCTTC
CASSLGTGDNYGYTF
>TRBD1|TRBV27|TRBJ1-6
TGTGCCAGCAGTTGGACAGGGGCAAAATTACCCCTCCACTTT
CASSWTGAKLPLHF
>-|TRBV10-1|TRBJ2-7
TGCGCCAGCAGTGACAGCCAGGGCTACGAGCAGTACTTC
CASSDSQGYEQYF
>-|TRBV5-1|TRBJ2-1
TGCGCCAGCGCGGGCCATGAAGACCTTCCGGGACTTTCCTCGGATGAGCAGTTCTTC
CASAGHEDLPGLSSDEQFF
>TRBD1|TRBV19|TRBJ2-7
TGTGCCAGTAGAAACAGGGGCTACGAGCAGTACTTC
CASRNRGYEQYF
>TRBD2|TRBV6-4|TRBJ2-3
TGTGCCAGCAGTGACGGGACTAGCGGGACAGATACGCAGTATTTT
CASSDGTSGTDTQYF
>-|TRBV5-5|TRBJ1-2
TGTGCCAGCAGCTTGGGGAGCGGCTACACCTTC
CASSLGSGYTF
>-|TRBV27|TRBJ2-3
TGTGCCAGCAGTCTGACAGGCCCGTCTCTCACAGATACGCAGTATTTT
CASSLTGPSLTDTQYF
>-|TRBV11-2|TRBJ1-5
TGTGCCAGCAGCTTACAGGGACTGGTCAATCAGCCCCAGCATTTT
CASSLQGLVNQPQHF
>-|TRBV30|TRBJ2-3
TGTGCCTGGGACCAGCTGGGAGGTCGCACGCAGTATTTT
CAWDQLGGRTQYF
>-|TRBV5-1|TRBJ2-7
TGCGCCAGCAGCCCGGAGCCCGGGACACCGTACGAGCAGTACTTC
CASSPEPGTPYEQYF
>-|TRBV6-5|TRBJ1-1
TGTGCCAGCAGTGCCGGACAGCTTGAAGCTTTCTTT
CASSAGQLEAFF
>-|TRBV21-1|TRBJ2-3
TGTGCCAGCAGCAACTGGGCCATCACAGATACGCAGTATTTT
CASSNWAITDTQYF
>-|TRBV5-4|TRBJ2-7
TGTGCCAGCAGCCTTAGCAACTACGAGCAGTACTTC
CASSLSNYEQYF